The rows below give T cell receptor beta chains drawn from one sample of a study of T cells after yellow fever vaccination. TCRdb ran MiXCR on the 5' RACE reads and lists one entry per CDR3 protein. Of over 100,000 distinct CDR3 sequences detected, approximately 8.4% appear once; the ten largest clones hold less than 30%. The sequencing used CD8+ T cells sorted from PBMCs, collected 45 days after the yellow fever booster vaccination. The receptors were sampled from a man aged 25 to 40 who received the YFV17D yellow fever vaccine. Each CDR3 is given with its conserved first and last residue. D genes are given only for firm matches. Clone size is shown for a subset of rows, as once, few, many or a class of expanded clone.

J,size,D,V,CDR3,DNA
TRBJ2-1,many,.,TRBV11-2,CASSLVAEEQFF,TGTGCCAGCAGCTTAGTGGCTGAGGAGCAGTTCTTC
TRBJ1-1,many,.,TRBV7-9,CASSSETGYEAFF,TGTGCCAGCAGCTCAGAAACAGGGTATGAAGCTTTCTTT
TRBJ2-3,.,.,TRBV6-1,CASRPQAAGLGPDTQYF,TGTGCCAGCAGACCCCAGGCCGCGGGCCTTGGGCCAGATACGCAGTATTTT
TRBJ2-1,many,TRBD2,TRBV7-3,CASSVTGLAGGNLSSYNEQFF,TGTGCCAGCAGCGTCACGGGACTAGCGGGAGGGAATCTTAGCTCCTACAATGAGCAGTTCTTC
TRBJ1-1,many,TRBD1,TRBV20-1,CSARTFYLGQPKEAFF,TGCAGTGCTAGGACCTTTTATTTGGGACAGCCAAAAGAAGCTTTCTTT
TRBJ1-1,few,.,TRBV15,CATSRDLGQSKAFF,TGTGCCACCAGCAGAGATTTAGGACAAAGTAAAGCTTTCTTT
TRBJ2-6,many,.,TRBV5-1,CASSSSRVTGANVLTF,TGCGCCAGCAGTTCAAGTAGGGTTACTGGGGCCAACGTCCTGACTTTC
TRBJ2-1,many,.,TRBV29-1,CSVESLEQFF,TGCAGCGTTGAGTCCCTTGAGCAGTTCTTC
TRBJ2-3,many,.,TRBV30,CAWRGERRDTQYF,TGTGCCTGGAGAGGAGAAAGGCGCGATACGCAGTATTTT
TRBJ2-1,.,.,TRBV29-1,CSVEDVINNEQFF,TGCAGCGTTGAAGACGTGATCAACAATGAGCAGTTCTTC
TRBJ2-1,many,TRBD2,TRBV12-3/TRBV12-4,CALSLELAGLGDLYNEQFF,TGTGCCCTCAGTTTAGAACTAGCGGGCTTGGGGGACCTTTACAATGAGCAGTTCTTC
TRBJ1-2,few,.,TRBV12-3/TRBV12-4,CASSLGGWYGYTF,TGTGCCAGCAGTTTAGGGGGTTGGTATGGCTACACCTTC
TRBJ2-7,.,.,TRBV11-2,CASKKGGRFEQYF,TGTGCCAGCAAAAAGGGGGGGCGATTCGAGCAGTACTTC
TRBJ2-2,.,TRBD1,TRBV4-3,CASSHMGQIITGELFF,TGCGCCAGCAGCCACATGGGACAGATTATTACCGGGGAGCTGTTTTTT
TRBJ2-1,few,TRBD2,TRBV3-1,CASCQGVTSGRAHEQFF,TGTGCCTCCTGCCAAGGCGTTACTAGCGGGAGGGCCCATGAGCAGTTCTTC
TRBJ1-2,many,TRBD1,TRBV5-5,CASSSHGTGGVYGYTF,TGTGCCAGCAGCTCGCACGGGACAGGGGGCGTTTATGGCTACACCTTC
TRBJ2-2,many,.,TRBV27,CASSFFTRNTGELFF,TGTGCCAGCAGTTTCTTCACTCGGAACACCGGGGAGCTGTTTTTT
TRBJ2-3,many,TRBD2,TRBV6-5,CASSYSGSTDTQYF,TGTGCCAGCAGTTATAGCGGGAGCACAGATACGCAGTATTTT
TRBJ2-7,many,.,TRBV7-8,CASSQGSYEQYF,TGTGCCAGCAGCCAAGGATCCTACGAGCAGTACTTC
TRBJ2-1,many,TRBD2,TRBV15,CATSRDRLAGGVNEQFF,TGTGCCACCAGCAGAGATCGGCTAGCGGGAGGGGTAAATGAGCAGTTCTTC
TRBJ2-7,many,.,TRBV4-3,CASSQDTSFYEQYF,TGCGCCAGCAGCCAAGATACTAGCTTCTACGAGCAGTACTTC
TRBJ1-1,many,.,TRBV7-8,CASTQDSRTEAFF,TGTGCCAGCACCCAGGACAGCAGGACTGAAGCTTTCTTT
TRBJ2-3,.,.,TRBV30,CAFSSDTQYF,TGTGCCTTCAGTTCCGATACGCAGTATTTT
TRBJ1-1,many,.,TRBV6-5,CASSPLNRDPRHTEAFF,TGTGCCAGCAGTCCGTTAAACAGGGACCCGAGGCACACTGAAGCTTTCTTT
TRBJ2-1,many,.,TRBV28,CASSSILGARNNEQFF,TGTGCCAGCAGTTCCATACTGGGGGCACGGAACAATGAGCAGTTCTTC
TRBJ1-1,many,.,TRBV9,CASSGGNTEAFF,TGTGCCAGCAGCGGGGGGAACACTGAAGCTTTCTTT
TRBJ2-1,.,TRBD2,TRBV11-1,CASGRTRGNEQFF,TGTGCCAGCGGTAGGACTAGAGGCAATGAGCAGTTCTTC
TRBJ2-1,.,.,TRBV7-8,CASSLEAPNEQFF,TGTGCCAGCAGCTTAGAAGCCCCCAATGAGCAGTTCTTC
TRBJ1-1,many,.,TRBV7-6,CASSSPRGQNTEAFF,TGTGCCAGCAGCTCCCCCCGGGGGCAGAACACTGAAGCTTTCTTT